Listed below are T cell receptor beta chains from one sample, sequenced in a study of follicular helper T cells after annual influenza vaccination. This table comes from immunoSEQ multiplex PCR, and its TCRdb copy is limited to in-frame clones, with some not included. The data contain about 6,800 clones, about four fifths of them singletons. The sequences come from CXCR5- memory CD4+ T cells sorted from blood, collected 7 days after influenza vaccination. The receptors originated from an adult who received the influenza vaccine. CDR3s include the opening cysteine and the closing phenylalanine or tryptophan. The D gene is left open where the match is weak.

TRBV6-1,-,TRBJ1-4,CASSEALPRINEKLFF,TGTGCCAGCAGTGAAGCGCTTCCCAGGATTAATGAAAAACTGTTTTTT
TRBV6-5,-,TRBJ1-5,CASSYSASAGGQPQHF,TGTGCCAGCAGTTACTCTGCTTCGGCAGGCGGTCAGCCCCAGCATTTT
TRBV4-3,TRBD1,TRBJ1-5,CASSQDLGQGAVGNQPQHF,TGCGCCAGCAGCCAAGATTTGGGACAGGGGGCGGTGGGCAATCAGCCCCAGCATTTT
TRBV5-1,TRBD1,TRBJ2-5,CASSPGQEETQYF,TGCGCCAGCAGCCCCGGACAGGAAGAGACCCAGTACTTC
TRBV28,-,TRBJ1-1,CASSYRVGNTEAFF,TGTGCCAGCAGTTACAGGGTAGGGAACACTGAAGCTTTCTTT
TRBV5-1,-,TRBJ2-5,CASSPERRIQETQYF,TGCGCCAGCAGTCCCGAGAGAAGAATCCAAGAGACCCAGTACTTC
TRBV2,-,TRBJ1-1,CAGNLGVTEAFF,TGTGCCGGCAACCTAGGTGTAACTGAAGCTTTCTTT
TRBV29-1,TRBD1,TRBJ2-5,CSVGQGSETQYF,TGCAGCGTTGGACAGGGATCGGAGACCCAGTACTTC
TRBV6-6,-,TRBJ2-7,CASTPKGDEQYF,TGTGCCAGCACCCCGAAAGGGGACGAGCAGTACTTC
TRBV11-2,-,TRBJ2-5,CASSLGQNQETQYF,TGTGCCAGCAGCTTAGGACAGAACCAAGAGACCCAGTACTTC
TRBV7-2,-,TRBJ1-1,CASSSHQARVNTEAFF,TGTGCCAGCAGCTCGCACCAGGCGCGGGTGAACACTGAAGCTTTCTTT
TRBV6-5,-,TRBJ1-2,CASRRRASYGYTF,TGTGCCAGCAGGAGGAGGGCAAGCTATGGCTACACCTTC
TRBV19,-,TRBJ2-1,CASSIDSRGPISSYNEQFF,TGTGCCAGTAGTATAGATTCCAGGGGCCCGATAAGCTCCTACAATGAGCAGTTCTTC
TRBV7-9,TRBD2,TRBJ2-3,CASSFKGGSPTDTQYF,TGTGCCAGCAGCTTCAAAGGCGGGAGTCCCACAGATACGCAGTATTTT
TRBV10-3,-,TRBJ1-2,CAIGGGGLYGYTF,TGTGCCATCGGAGGAGGCGGCCTCTATGGCTACACCTTC
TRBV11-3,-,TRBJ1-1,CASSLAGRGATEAFF,TGTGCCAGCAGCTTAGCGGGCAGGGGAGCCACTGAAGCTTTCTTT
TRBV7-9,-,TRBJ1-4,CASSLYRGVGEKLFF,TGTGCCAGCAGCTTATATAGAGGGGTCGGTGAAAAACTGTTTTTT
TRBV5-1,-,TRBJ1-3,CASSSGQSGNTIYF,TGCGCCAGCAGCTCTGGACAGTCTGGAAACACCATATATTTT
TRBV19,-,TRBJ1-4,CASRGGGAPGEKLFF,TGTGCCAGTAGAGGCGGGGGGGCGCCGGGAGAAAAACTGTTTTTT
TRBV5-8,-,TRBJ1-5,CASSPTLPQHF,TGTGCCAGCAGCCCGACCTTGCCCCAGCATTTT
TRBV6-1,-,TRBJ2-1,CASSERGGGGLVPYNEQFF,TGTGCCAGCAGTGAAAGGGGCGGGGGCGGCTTAGTCCCCTACAATGAGCAGTTCTTC
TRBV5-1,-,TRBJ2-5,CASSLRGLSQETQYF,TGCGCCAGCAGCTTACGGGGGTTGTCCCAAGAGACCCAGTACTTC
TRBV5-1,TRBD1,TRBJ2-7,CASSWGQGAVFNEQYF,TGCGCCAGCAGCTGGGGGCAGGGGGCCGTCTTCAACGAGCAGTACTTC
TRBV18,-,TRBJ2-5,CASSLNTPLEETQYF,TGTGCCAGCTCTCTCAACACCCCTTTGGAAGAGACCCAGTACTTC
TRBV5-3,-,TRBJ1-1,CASWATFF,TGTGCCAGCTGGGCCACTTTCTTT
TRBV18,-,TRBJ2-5,CASSGKETQYF,TGTGCCAGCTCGGGTAAAGAGACCCAGTACTTC
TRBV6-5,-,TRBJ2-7,CASSFTGTGYEQYF,TGTGCCAGCAGTTTTACCGGGACCGGCTACGAGCAGTACTTC